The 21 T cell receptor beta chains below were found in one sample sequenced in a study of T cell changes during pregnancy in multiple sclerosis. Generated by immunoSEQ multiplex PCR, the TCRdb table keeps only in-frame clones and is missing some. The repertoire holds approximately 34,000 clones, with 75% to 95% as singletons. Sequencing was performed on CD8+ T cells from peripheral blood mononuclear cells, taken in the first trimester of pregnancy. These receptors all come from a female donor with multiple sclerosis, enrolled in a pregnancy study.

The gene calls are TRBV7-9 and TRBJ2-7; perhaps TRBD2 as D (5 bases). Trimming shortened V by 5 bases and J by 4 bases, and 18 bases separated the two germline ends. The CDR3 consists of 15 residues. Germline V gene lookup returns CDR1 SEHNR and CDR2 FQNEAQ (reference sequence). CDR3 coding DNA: TGTGCCAGCAGCCACCCCGGGGATCTGGGGTACGAGCAGTACTTC. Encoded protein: CASSHPGDLGYEQYF. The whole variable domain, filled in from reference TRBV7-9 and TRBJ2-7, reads DTGVSQNPRHKITKRGQNVTFRCDPISEHNRLYWYRQTLGQGPEFLTYFQNEAQLEKSRLLSDRFSAERPKGSFSTLEIQRTEQGDSAMYLCASSHPGDLGYEQYFGPGTRLTVT.

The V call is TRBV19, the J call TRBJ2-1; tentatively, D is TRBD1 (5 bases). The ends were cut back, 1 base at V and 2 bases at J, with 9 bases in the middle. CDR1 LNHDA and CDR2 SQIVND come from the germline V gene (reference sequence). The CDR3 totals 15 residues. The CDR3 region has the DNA TGTGCCAGTAGTATAGGGGGCAGGGCCTACAATGAGCAGTTCTTC. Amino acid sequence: CASSIGGRAYNEQFF.

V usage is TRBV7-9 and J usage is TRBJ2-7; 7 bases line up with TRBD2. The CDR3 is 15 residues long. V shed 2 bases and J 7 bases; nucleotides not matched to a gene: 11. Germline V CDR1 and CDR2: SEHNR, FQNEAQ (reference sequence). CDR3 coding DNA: TGTGCCAGCAGCTTAACGGCGGGAGTCCGGATAGAGCAGTACTTC. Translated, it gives CASSLTAGVRIEQYF. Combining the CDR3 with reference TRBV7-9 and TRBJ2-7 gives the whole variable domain DTGVSQNPRHKITKRGQNVTFRCDPISEHNRLYWYRQTLGQGPEFLTYFQNEAQLEKSRLLSDRFSAERPKGSFSTLEIQRTEQGDSAMYLCASSLTAGVRIEQYFGPGTRLTVT.

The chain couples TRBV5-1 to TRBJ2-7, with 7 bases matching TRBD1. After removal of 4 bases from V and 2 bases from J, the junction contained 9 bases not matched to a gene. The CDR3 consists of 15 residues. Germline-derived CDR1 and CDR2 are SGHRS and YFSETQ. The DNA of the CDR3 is TGCGCCAGCAGCACCGACAGGGTGCCTGCCTACGAGCAGTACTTC. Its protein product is CASSTDRVPAYEQYF.

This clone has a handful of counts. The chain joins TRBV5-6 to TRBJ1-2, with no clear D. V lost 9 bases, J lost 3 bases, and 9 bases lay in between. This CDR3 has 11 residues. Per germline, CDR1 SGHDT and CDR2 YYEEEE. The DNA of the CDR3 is TGTGCCACCCGGAGGGACTATGGCTACACCTTC. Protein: CATRRDYGYTF.

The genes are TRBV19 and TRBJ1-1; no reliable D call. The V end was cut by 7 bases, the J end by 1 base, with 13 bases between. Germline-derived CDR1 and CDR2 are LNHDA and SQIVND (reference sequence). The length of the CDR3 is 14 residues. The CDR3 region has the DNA TGTGCCAGTACCATCCTCAACGGGAACACTGAAGCTTTCTTT. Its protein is CASTILNGNTEAFF.

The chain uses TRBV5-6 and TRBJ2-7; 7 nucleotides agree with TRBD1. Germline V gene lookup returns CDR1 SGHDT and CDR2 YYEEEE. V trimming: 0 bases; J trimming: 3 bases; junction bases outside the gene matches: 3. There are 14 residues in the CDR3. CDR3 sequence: CASSLGQGYYEQYF. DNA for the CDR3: TGTGCCAGCAGCTTGGGACAGGGATACTACGAGCAGTACTTC. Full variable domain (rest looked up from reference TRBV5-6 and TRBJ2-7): DAGVTQSPTHLIKTRGQQVTLRCSPKSGHDTVSWYQQALGQGPQFIFQYYEEEERQRGNFPDRFSGHQFPNYSSELNVNALLLGDSALYLCASSLGQGYYEQYFGPGTRLTVT.

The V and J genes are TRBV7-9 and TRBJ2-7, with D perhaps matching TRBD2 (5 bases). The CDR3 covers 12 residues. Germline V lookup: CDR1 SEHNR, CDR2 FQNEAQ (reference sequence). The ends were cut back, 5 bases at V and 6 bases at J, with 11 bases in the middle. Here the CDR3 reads CASSPKRAEQYF. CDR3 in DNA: TGTGCCAGCAGCCCTAAGAGGGCCGAGCAGTACTTC.

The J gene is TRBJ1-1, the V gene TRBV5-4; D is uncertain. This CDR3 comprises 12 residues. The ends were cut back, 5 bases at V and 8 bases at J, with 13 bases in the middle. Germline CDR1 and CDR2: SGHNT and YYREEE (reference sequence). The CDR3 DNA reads TGTGCCAGCAGTTTTTCAGGTCTAGAAGCTTTCTTT. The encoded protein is CASSFSGLEAFF.

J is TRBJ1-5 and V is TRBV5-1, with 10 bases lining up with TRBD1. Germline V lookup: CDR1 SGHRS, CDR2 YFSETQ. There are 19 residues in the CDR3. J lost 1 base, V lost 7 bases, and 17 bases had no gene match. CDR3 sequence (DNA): TGCGCCAGCGGGGAGGGTATCAGGACAGGGGGAACGAGCAATCAGCCCCAGCATTTT. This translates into CASGEGIRTGGTSNQPQHF.

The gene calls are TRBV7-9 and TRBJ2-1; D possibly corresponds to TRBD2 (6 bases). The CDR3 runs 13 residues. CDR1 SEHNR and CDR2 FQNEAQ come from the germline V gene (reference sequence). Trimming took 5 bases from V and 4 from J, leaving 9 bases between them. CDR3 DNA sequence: TGTGCCAGCAGCCTTAGCGGATACAATGAGCAGTTCTTC. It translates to CASSLSGYNEQFF.

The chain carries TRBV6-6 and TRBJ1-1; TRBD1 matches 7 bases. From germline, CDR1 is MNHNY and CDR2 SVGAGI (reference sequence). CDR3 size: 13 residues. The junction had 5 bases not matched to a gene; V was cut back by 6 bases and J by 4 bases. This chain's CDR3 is CASREGAVTEAFF. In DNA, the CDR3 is TGTGCCAGCAGGGAGGGGGCGGTCACTGAAGCTTTCTTT.

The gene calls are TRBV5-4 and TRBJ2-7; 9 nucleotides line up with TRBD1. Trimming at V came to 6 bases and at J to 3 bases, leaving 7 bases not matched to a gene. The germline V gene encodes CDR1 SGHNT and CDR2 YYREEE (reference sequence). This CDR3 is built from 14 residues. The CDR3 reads CASTNDRGYYEQYF. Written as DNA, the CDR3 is TGTGCCAGCACAAATGACAGGGGGTACTACGAGCAGTACTTC.

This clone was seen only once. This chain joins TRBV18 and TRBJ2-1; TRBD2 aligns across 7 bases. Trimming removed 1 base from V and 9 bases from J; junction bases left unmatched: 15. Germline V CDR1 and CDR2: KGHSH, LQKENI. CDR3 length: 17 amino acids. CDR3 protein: CASSPLPRGGSGGEQFF. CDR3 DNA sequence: TGTGCCAGCTCACCACTACCTCGAGGAGGTTCGGGAGGTGAGCAGTTCTTC.

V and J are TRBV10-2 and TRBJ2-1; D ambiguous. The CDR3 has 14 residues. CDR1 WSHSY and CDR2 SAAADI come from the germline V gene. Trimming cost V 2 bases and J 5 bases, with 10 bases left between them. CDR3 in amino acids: CASSEGTTNNEQFF. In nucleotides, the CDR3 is TGCGCCAGCAGTGAGGGCACAACTAACAATGAGCAGTTCTTC.

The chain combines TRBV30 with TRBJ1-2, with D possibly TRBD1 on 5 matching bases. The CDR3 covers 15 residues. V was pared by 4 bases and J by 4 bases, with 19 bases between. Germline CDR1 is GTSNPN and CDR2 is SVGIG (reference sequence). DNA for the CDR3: TGTGCCTGGACCGAAACCTCGGGGGGGGTCTATGGCTACACCTTC. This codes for CAWTETSGGVYGYTF.

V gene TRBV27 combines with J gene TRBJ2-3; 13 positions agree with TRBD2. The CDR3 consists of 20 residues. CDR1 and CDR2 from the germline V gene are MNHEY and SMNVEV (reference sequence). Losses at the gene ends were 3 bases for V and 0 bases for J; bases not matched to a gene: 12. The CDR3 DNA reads TGTGCCAGCAGTTTTTTCACGCCCGGGACTAGCGGGACTAGCACAGATACGCAGTATTTT. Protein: CASSFFTPGTSGTSTDTQYF.

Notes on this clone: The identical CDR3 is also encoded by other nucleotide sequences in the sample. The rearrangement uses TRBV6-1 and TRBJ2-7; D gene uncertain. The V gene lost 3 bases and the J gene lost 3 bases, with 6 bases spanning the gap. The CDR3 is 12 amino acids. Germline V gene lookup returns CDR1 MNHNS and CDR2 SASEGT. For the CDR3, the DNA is TGTGCCAGCAGTGAGTCCAGCTACGAGCAGTACTTC. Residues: CASSESSYEQYF.

In nucleotides, the CDR3 is TGTGCCAGCAGCTTAGTAGCGGGAGCCAAAAATGAGCAGTTCTTC. It is translated as CASSLVAGAKNEQFF. The chain recombines TRBV7-9 with TRBJ2-1; TRBD2 agrees at 9 bases. The ends lost 1 base at V and 7 bases at J; junction bases unmatched: 5. The CDR3 runs to 15 residues. Germline CDR1 reads SEHNR; CDR2 reads FQNEAQ (reference sequence).

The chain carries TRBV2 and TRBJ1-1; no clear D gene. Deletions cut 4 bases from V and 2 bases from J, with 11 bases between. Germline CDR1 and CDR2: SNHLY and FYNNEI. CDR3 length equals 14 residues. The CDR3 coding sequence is TGTGCCAGCAGTGCTCTCGGGGAAAACACTGAAGCTTTCTTT. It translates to CASSALGENTEAFF.

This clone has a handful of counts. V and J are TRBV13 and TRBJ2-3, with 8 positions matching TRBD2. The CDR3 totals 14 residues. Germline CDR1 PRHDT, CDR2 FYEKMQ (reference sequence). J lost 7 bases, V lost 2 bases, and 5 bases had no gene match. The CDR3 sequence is CASSLSGSRYTQYF. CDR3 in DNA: TGTGCCAGCAGCTTAAGCGGGAGTCGATATACGCAGTATTTT.